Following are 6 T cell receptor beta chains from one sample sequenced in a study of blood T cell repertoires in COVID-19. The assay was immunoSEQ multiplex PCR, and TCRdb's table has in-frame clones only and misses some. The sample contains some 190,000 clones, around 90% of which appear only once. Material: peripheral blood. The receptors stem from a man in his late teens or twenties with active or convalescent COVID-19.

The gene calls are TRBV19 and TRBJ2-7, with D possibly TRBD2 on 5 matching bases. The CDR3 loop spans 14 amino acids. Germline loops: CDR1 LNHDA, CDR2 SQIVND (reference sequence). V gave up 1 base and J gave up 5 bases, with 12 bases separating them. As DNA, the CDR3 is TGTGCCAGTAGTATAGGGGAGATCAAGGACGAGCAGTACTTC. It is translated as CASSIGEIKDEQYF. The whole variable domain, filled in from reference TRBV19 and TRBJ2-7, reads DGGITQSPKYLFRKEGQNVTLSCEQNLNHDAMYWYRQDPGQGLRLIYYSQIVNDFQKGDIAEGYSVSREKKESFPLTVTSAQKNPTAFYLCASSIGEIKDEQYFGPGTRLTVT.

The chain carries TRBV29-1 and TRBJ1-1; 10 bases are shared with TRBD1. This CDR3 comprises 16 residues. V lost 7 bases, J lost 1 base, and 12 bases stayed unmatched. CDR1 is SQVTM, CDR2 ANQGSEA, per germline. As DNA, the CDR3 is TGCAGCGCAGGACAGGGGGTACTCGGACCGAACACTGAAGCTTTCTTT. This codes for CSAGQGVLGPNTEAFF. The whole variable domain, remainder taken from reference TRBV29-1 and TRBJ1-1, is SAVISQKPSRDICQRGTSLTIQCQVDSQVTMMFWYRQQPGQSLTLIATANQGSEATYESGFVIDKFPISRPNLTFSTLTVSNMSPEDSSIYLCSAGQGVLGPNTEAFFGQGTRLTVV.

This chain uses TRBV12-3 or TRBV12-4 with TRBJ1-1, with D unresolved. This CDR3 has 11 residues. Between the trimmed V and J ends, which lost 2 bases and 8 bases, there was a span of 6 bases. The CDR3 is CASSLTVEAFF. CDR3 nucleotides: TGTGCCAGCAGTTTAACAGTAGAAGCTTTCTTT.

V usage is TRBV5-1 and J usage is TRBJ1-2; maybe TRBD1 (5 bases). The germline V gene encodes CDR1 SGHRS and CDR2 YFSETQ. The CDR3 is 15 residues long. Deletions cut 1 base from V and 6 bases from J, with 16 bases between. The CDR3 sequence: CASSLRQGSNNGYTF. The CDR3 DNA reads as TGCGCCAGCAGCTTGCGCCAGGGTAGTAATAATGGCTACACCTTC. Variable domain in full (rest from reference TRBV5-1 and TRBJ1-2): KAGVTQTPRYLIKTRGQQVTLSCSPISGHRSVSWYQQTPGQGLQFLFEYFSETQRNKGNFPGRFSGRQFSNSRSEMNVSTLELGDSALYLCASSLRQGSNNGYTFGSGTRLTVV.

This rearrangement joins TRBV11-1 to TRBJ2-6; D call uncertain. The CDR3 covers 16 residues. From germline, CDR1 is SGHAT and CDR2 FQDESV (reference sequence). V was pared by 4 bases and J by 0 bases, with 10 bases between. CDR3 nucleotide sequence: TGTGCCAGCAGCTGGCGGTCCGCCTCTGGGGCCAACGTCCTGACTTTC. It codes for CASSWRSASGANVLTF.

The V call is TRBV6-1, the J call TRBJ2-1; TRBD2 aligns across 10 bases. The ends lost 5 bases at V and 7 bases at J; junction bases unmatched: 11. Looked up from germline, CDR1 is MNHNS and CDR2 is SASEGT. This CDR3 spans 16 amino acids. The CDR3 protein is CASSKDPSGSVNEQFF. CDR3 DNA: TGTGCCAGCAGTAAAGACCCTAGCGGGAGTGTGAATGAGCAGTTCTTC.